Sequencing of this T cell receptor (beta chain) was carried out in a study of regulatory T cells in long-lasting Graves disease. This CDR3 contains 14 residues. Germline V gives CDR1 KGHDR, CDR2 SFDVKD. Trimming removed 6 bases from V and 1 base from J, with 11 bases in between. Noted time point: newly diagnosed GD, antithyroid drugs for less than 3 months. The TCR library used RNA extracted from PBMCs. Relying on iRepertoire HTBI primers and Arm-PCR of CDR3 regions, the team built TCR beta libraries. Using its own MiXCR run on the multiplex PCR reads, TCRdb lists one record per CDR3 protein. The sample lists 400,000 to 450,000 distinct CDR3 sequences, under 15% occurring once. This clonotype occurred a few times. The data were also submitted as part of a second study, on T cells in Graves' hyperthyroidism and ophthalmopathy.

The receptor was isolated from a woman in her 30s with Graves disease. This chain uses TRBV24-1 with TRBJ1-1, with D unclear. Sequenced material: peripheral blood mononuclear cells (PBMCs), taken at new diagnosis, from a patient treated with antithyroid drugs. In DNA, the CDR3 is TGTGCCACCAGTCCCGGGAACCAGAACACTGAAGCTTTCTTT. It encodes CATSPGNQNTEAFF.